The 13 T cell receptor beta chains below all came from one sample that was sequenced in a study of T cell repertoires in cytomegalovirus infection. Via MiXCR, TCRdb re-called the reads, giving one row per CDR3 protein. The sample consists of some 300,000 distinct CDR3 sequences, 8% to 10% of them appearing once. Specimen: PBMCs. The receptor source for this set is a human donor in good health (CMV status not recorded). Some clones in this sample may be carry-over from other donors' samples.

The chain has TRBV12-3 or TRBV12-4 and TRBJ2-6; D gene uncertain. The V gene lost 6 bases and the J gene lost 1 base, with 7 bases spanning the gap. CDR3 length: 14 amino acids. CDR3 DNA sequence: TGTGCCAGCAGGTTGGCTTCTGGGGCCAACGTCCTGACTTTC. Its protein product is CASRLASGANVLTF.

The sample holds many counts of this clonotype. The genes are TRBV7-9 and TRBJ2-7; D possibly corresponds to TRBD2 (6 bases). CDR1 is SEHNR, CDR2 FQNEAQ, per germline (reference sequence). Deletions cut 5 bases from V and 2 bases from J, with 7 bases between. CDR3 length equals 12 residues. The CDR3 DNA reads TGTGCCAGCAGCCCGGGGGCCTACGAGCAGTACTTC. This translates into CASSPGAYEQYF. The full variable domain, with the rest looked up from reference TRBV7-9 and TRBJ2-7, is DTGVSQNPRHKITKRGQNVTFRCDPISEHNRLYWYRQTLGQGPEFLTYFQNEAQLEKSRLLSDRFSAERPKGSFSTLEIQRTEQGDSAMYLCASSPGAYEQYFGPGTRLTVT.

The table lists this clonotype with many counts. The genes are TRBV18 and TRBJ1-1; no definite D call. V shed 0 bases and J shed 2 bases, with 10 bases lying between them. This CDR3 has 15 residues. CDR1 is KGHSH, CDR2 LQKENI, per germline. In nucleotides, the CDR3 is TGTGCCAGCTCACCACCGGAGCATCTCAACACTGAAGCTTTCTTT. It yields the protein CASSPPEHLNTEAFF.

This clonotype occurred many times. The CDR3 bases are TGTGCCAGCACCCCTCACGGGTCCTATGGCTACACCTTC. Encoded protein: CASTPHGSYGYTF. The chain combines TRBV28 with TRBJ1-2, with D uncertain. With 7 bases removed from V and 4 bases from J, the gap between germline ends came to 13 bases. Germline values: CDR1 MDHEN, CDR2 SYDVKM. The CDR3 extends over 13 amino acids.

This clonotype came up many times. The gene calls are TRBV7-9 and TRBJ1-4; D unclear. The CDR3 sequence is 14 residues long. The V gene's germline CDR1 is SEHNR and CDR2 FQNEAQ (reference sequence). V lost 5 bases to trimming and J lost 3 bases, with 10 bases between them. Here the CDR3 DNA reads TGTGCCAGCAGCGCCCCGGCTGCTAATGAAAAACTGTTTTTT. This codes for CASSAPAANEKLFF.

The table lists this clonotype with many counts. CDR3 in DNA: TGTGCCATCAGTGAAGGAACACTCTACGAGCAGTACGTC. Amino acid sequence: CAISEGTLYEQYV. The rearrangement uses TRBV10-3 and TRBJ2-7; D is uncertain. V was trimmed by 3 bases and J by 3 bases, leaving 9 bases between them. The CDR3 is made up of 13 amino acids. CDR1 ENHRY and CDR2 SYGVKD come from the germline V gene.

There are many counts of this clonotype. The chain joins TRBV27 to TRBJ2-3; D call uncertain. The CDR3 sequence is 12 residues long. Germline CDR1 and CDR2: MNHEY and SMNVEV (reference sequence). The V gene lost 7 bases and the J gene lost 4 bases, with 9 bases spanning the gap. The CDR3 spells CASISGSDTQYF. The DNA of the CDR3 is TGTGCCAGCATCTCCGGTTCAGATACGCAGTATTTT.

The rearrangement uses TRBV29-1 and TRBJ2-5; no reliable D call. Trimming cost V 4 bases and J 5 bases, with 8 bases left between them. This CDR3 contains 11 residues. The germline V gene encodes CDR1 SQVTM and CDR2 ANQGSEA. CDR3 residues: CSVGVDETQYF. As DNA, the CDR3 is TGCAGCGTTGGGGTTGATGAGACCCAGTACTTC.

The chain has TRBV4-1 and TRBJ1-1; D remains ambiguous. Trimming cost V 5 bases and J 6 bases, with 10 bases left between them. The CDR3 has 12 amino acids. Germline-derived CDR1 and CDR2 are MGHRA and YSYEKL. The CDR3 nucleotides read TGCGCCAGCAGCACGTCCGGGGCTGAAGCTTTCTTT. Protein: CASSTSGAEAFF.

At least ten counts were recorded for this clonotype. This chain joins TRBV7-2 and TRBJ2-3; 12 bases map to TRBD2. Trimming removed 3 bases from V and 7 bases from J; junction bases left unmatched: 2. This CDR3 has 14 amino acids. Germline values: CDR1 SGHTA, CDR2 FQGNSA. The CDR3 region has the DNA TGTGCCAGCAGCTTGACTAGCGGGGGCAATACGCAGTATTTT. Amino acid sequence: CASSLTSGGNTQYF.

In this sample, this clonotype turned up many times. V and J are TRBV20-1 and TRBJ2-1, with D possibly TRBD1 on 5 matching bases. Germline V CDR1 and CDR2: DFQATT, SNEGSKA (reference sequence). V was pared by 1 base and J by 8 bases, with 12 bases between. The CDR3 is made up of 13 amino acids. CDR3 region: CSARGGAIDEQFF. The DNA of the CDR3 is TGCAGTGCTAGAGGGGGCGCGATCGATGAGCAGTTCTTC.

Of note for this clonotype: A much larger clone lies a single base off, so this may be a read error. In nucleotides, the CDR3 is TGCGCCAGCGGGGGGCTAGCGGGGCGAGAGACCCAGTACTTC. Encoded protein: CASGGLAGRETQYF. V and J are TRBV5-1 and TRBJ2-5; 9 bases match TRBD2. The V segment lost 7 bases and the J segment 4 bases; nucleotides outside the gene matches: 8. The CDR3 runs 14 residues. CDR1 is SGHRS and CDR2 is YFSETQ in the germline V gene.

This clonotype was counted ten times or more. V gene TRBV20-1 combines with J gene TRBJ2-7; TRBD1 or TRBD2 may be the D gene (6 bases each). CDR3 length: 12 residues. Germline lookup yields CDR1 DFQATT and CDR2 SNEGSKA (reference sequence). V gave up 7 bases and J gave up 4 bases, with 14 bases separating them. CDR3: CSVKRGEYEQYV. The CDR3 region has the DNA TGCAGTGTCAAGAGGGGGGAATACGAGCAGTACGTC.